This T cell receptor (beta chain) was recovered during a study of blood T cell repertoires in COVID-19 (TCRdb year 2020). Study-level background: The collaborator samples originated in the United States, Italy and Spain and spanned the acute and convalescent phases of COVID-19. Samples came from the ongoing ImmuneRACE study (first 160 participants) plus 1,254 subjects from 6 global collaborators. Where available, HLA class I and class II types were obtained from metadata supplied by the sample provider rather than from assay-based typing. The dataset comprised deeply sampled blood TCRbeta repertoires from subjects exposed to, actively infected with, or recovered from COVID-19. Nearly every sample came with metadata listing a de-identified subject ID, COVID-19 status, age in years and sex. The prospective study material was composed of cDNA or gDNA derived from T cells, B-cell-depleted T cells, or PBMCs. The repertoires were made available in a free public database intended to serve as a resource for research on the immune response to SARS-CoV-2.

Participants in the prospective study were enrolled through a virtual design, were aged about 18 to 100 years, and lived in under 25 United States geographic areas. Cohort assignment in the prospective study relied on participant-reported clinical history from a screening survey and a study questionnaire. Exposed participants had been in contact with someone with a PCR-confirmed or clinician-diagnosed COVID-19 case within 2 weeks of study entry. Each participant in the prospective study had whole blood, serum and a nasopharyngeal or oropharyngeal swab collected by mobile phlebotomists. Over a roughly two-month period, participants in the prospective study had the option of providing additional blood draws and questionnaires. Blood samples from the prospective study were shipped frozen or at room temperature prior to DNA extraction. TCRbeta CDR3 regions were amplified from genomic DNA using the immunoSEQ Assay, a bias-controlled multiplex PCR. As for the authors' bioinformatics: Within the assay, amplification of reference gene primers was used to estimate how many nucleated cells each sample contained. To quantify the absolute abundance of each unique TCRbeta CDR3 rearrangement, sequence reads were collapsed and filtered. Productive Simpson clonality was computed per sample as the square root of Simpson's diversity index over productive rearrangements. The table was pulled from immuneACCESS by TCRdb, which kept in-frame rearrangements only. Such tables lose some clones; where checked, under half of the loss comes from unresolved V genes, and the rest has no known cause. The V and J calls and clone size come from that table; D and trimming were worked out from the DNA. The sample yields roughly 200,000 clones; roughly four fifths were counted once. The biggest ten clones account for 4.5% to 5% of the sample.

General study outcomes and caveats: How much clinical and demographic metadata was included differed by source and by participant, and the metadata was provided uncurated.

Worth noting for this clone: The target of this receptor is not known. Per-nucleotide qualities are absent, and no much larger clonotype sits a single base away.

CDR1 is given as SEHNR and CDR2 as FQNEAQ, both from the germline V gene (reference sequence). V lost 5 bases and J lost 1 base; the stretch between them is 14 bases long. The CDR3 has 15 amino acids, counting the end cysteine and phenylalanine. The kept DNA is CDR3 alone, 45 bases in frame from the first base. This clonotype originated in a woman aged 45-65 years who had been exposed to COVID-19. The source material was PBMCs or T cells enriched from blood (not recorded which). The rearranged segments are TRBV7-9 and TRBJ1-2, with no confident D gene call. The CDR3 region has the sequence CASSATTRINYGYTF. The DNA sequence is given as TGTGCCAGCAGCGCAACGACAAGAATTAACTATGGCTACACCTTC.